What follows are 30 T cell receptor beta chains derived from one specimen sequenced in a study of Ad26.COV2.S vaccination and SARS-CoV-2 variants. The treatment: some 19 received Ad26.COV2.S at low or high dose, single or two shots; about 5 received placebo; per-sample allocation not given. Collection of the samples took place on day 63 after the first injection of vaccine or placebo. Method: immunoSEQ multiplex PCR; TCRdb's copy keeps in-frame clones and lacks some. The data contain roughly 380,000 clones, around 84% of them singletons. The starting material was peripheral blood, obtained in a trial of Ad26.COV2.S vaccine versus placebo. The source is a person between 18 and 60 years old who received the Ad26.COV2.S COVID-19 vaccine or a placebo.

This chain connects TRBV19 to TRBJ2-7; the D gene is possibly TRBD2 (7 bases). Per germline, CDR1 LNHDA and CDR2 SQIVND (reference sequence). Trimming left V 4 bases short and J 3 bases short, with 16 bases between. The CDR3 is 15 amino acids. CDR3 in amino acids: CASSTGGAPRYEQYF. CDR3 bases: TGTGCCAGTAGTACTGGGGGGGCTCCACGCTACGAGCAGTACTTC.

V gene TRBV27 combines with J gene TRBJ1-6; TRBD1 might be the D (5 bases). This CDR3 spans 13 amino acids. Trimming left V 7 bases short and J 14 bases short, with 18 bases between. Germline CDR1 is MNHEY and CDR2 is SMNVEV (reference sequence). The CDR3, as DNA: TGTGCCAGCAAGACAGCCGGAGTAGGGTCCCTCCACTTT. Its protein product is CASKTAGVGSLHF.

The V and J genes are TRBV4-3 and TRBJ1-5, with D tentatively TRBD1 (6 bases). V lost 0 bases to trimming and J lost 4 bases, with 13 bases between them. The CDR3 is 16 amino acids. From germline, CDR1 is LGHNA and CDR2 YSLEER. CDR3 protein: CASSQDYRTANQPQHF. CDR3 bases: TGCGCCAGCAGCCAAGATTATCGGACAGCTAATCAGCCCCAGCATTTT.

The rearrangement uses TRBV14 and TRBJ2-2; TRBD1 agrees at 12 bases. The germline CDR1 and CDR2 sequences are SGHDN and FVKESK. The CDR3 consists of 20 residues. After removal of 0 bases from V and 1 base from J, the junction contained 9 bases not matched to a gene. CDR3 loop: CASSQDVSGTGGWNTGELFF. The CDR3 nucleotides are TGTGCCAGCAGCCAAGATGTTTCCGGGACAGGGGGCTGGAACACCGGGGAGCTGTTTTTT.

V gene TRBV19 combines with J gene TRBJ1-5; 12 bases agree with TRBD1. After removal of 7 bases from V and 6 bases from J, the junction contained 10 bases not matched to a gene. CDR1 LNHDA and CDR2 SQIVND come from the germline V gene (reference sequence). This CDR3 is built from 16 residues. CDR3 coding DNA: TGTGCCAGTACCCGTGGGGGACAGGGGGCATTTCAGCCCCAGCATTTT. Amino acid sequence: CASTRGGQGAFQPQHF. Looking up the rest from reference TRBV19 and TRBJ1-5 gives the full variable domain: DGGITQSPKYLFRKEGQNVTLSCEQNLNHDAMYWYRQDPGQGLRLIYYSQIVNDFQKGDIAEGYSVSREKKESFPLTVTSAQKNPTAFYLCASTRGGQGAFQPQHFGDGTRLSIL.

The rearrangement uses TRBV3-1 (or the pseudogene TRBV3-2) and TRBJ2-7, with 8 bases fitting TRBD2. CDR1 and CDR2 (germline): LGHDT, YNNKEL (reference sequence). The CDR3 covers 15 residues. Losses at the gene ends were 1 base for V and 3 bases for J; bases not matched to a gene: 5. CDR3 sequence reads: CASSQGSGGLYEQYF. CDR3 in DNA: TGTGCCAGCAGCCAAGGTTCGGGGGGGCTCTACGAGCAGTACTTC.

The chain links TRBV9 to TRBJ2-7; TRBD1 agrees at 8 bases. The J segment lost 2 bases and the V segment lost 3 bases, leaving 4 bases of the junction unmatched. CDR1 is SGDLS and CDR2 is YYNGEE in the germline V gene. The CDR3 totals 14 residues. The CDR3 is CASSDGTGAYEQYF. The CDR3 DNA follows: TGTGCCAGCAGCGACGGGACAGGAGCCTACGAGCAGTACTTC.

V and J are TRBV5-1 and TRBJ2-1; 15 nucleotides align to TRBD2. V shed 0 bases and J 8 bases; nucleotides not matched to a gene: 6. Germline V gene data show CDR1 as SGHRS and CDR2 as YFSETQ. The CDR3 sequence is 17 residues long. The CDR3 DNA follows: TGCGCCAGCAGCTTGGAGAGGACTAGCGGGGGGGCCCATGAGCAGTTCTTC. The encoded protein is CASSLERTSGGAHEQFF.

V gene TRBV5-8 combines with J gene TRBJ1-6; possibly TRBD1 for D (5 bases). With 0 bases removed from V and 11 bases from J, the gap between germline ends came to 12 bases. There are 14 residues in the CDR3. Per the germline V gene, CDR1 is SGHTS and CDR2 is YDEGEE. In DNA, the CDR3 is TGTGCCAGCAGCTTGGGCCAGGGTTTTACACCCCTCCACTTT. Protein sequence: CASSLGQGFTPLHF.

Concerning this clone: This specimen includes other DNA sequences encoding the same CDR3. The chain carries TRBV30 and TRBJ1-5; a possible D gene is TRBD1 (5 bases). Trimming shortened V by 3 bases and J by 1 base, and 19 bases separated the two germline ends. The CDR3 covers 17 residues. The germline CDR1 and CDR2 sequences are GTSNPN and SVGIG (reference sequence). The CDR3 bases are TGTGCCTGGAGGGGGGGGGACTGGGCTTCCAGCAATCAGCCCCAGCATTTT. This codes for CAWRGGDWASSNQPQHF.

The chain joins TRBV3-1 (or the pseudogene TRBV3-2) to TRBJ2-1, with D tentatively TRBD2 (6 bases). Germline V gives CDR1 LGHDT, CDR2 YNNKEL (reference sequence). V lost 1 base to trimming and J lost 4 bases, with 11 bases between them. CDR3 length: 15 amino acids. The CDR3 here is CASSQGSGPYNEQFF. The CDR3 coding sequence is TGTGCCAGCAGCCAAGGTAGCGGCCCTTACAATGAGCAGTTCTTC.

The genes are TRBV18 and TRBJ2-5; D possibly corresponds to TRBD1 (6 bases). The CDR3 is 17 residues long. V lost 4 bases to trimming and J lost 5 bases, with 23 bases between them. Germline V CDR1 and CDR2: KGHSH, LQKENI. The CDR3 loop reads CASSQRDRDKRRETQYF. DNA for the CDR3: TGTGCCAGCTCACAGCGTGACCGGGACAAACGACGGGAGACCCAGTACTTC.

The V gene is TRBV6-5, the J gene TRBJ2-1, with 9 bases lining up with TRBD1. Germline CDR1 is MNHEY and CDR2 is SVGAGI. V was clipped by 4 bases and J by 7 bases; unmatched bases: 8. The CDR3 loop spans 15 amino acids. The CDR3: CASSSTGTGLNEQFF. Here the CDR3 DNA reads TGTGCCAGCAGTTCGACCGGGACAGGGCTTAATGAGCAGTTCTTC.

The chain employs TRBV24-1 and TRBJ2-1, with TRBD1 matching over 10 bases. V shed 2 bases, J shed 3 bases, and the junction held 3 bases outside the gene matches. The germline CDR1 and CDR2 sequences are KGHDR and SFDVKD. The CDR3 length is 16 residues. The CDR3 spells CATSDSTGGLYNEQFF. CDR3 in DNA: TGTGCCACCAGTGATTCGACAGGGGGCCTCTACAATGAGCAGTTCTTC.

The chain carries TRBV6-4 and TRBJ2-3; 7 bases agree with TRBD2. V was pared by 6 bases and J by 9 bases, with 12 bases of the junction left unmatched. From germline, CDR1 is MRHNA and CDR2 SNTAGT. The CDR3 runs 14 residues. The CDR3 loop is CASSVDSSGVTQYF. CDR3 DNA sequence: TGTGCCAGCAGCGTTGACTCTAGCGGAGTAACGCAGTATTTT.

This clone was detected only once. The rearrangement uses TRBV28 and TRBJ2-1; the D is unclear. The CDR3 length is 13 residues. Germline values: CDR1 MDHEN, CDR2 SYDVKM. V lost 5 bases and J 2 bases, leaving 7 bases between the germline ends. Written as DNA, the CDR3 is TGTGCCAGCAGTAGTCAGCCCTACAATGAGCAGTTCTTC. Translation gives CASSSQPYNEQFF.

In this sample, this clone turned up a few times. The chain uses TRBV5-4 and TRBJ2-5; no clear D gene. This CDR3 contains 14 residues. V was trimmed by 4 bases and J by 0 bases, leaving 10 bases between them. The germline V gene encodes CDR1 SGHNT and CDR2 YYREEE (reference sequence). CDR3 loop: CASSVNPNQETQYF. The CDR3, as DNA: TGTGCCAGCAGCGTAAACCCAAACCAAGAGACCCAGTACTTC.

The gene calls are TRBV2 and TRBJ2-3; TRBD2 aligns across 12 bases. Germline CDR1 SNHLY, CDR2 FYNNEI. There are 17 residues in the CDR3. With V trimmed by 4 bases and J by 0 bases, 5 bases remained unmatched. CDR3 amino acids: CASSVGLAGSSTDTQYF. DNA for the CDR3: TGTGCCAGCAGTGTGGGACTAGCGGGTTCTAGCACAGATACGCAGTATTTT. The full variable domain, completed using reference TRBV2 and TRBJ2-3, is EPEVTQTPSHQVTQMGQEVILRCVPISNHLYFYWYRQILGQKVEFLVSFYNNEISEKSEIFDDQFSVERPDGSNFTLKIRSTKLEDSAMYFCASSVGLAGSSTDTQYFGPGTRLTVL.

In DNA form, the CDR3 reads TGTGCCAGCAGACCTTGGGACGGGGACATTCAGTACTTC. Translating it yields CASRPWDGDIQYF. This rearrangement joins TRBV6-6 to TRBJ2-4, with D perhaps assigned TRBD1 or TRBD2 (5 bases each). V dropped 6 bases and J dropped 8 bases, with 14 bases sitting between them. CDR1 MNHNY and CDR2 SVGAGI come from the germline V gene (reference sequence). The CDR3 has 13 residues.

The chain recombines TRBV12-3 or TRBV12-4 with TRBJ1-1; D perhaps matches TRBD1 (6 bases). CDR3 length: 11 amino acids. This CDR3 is CGSGGYTEAFF. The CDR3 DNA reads TGTGGATCGGGGGGCTACACTGAAGCTTTCTTT.

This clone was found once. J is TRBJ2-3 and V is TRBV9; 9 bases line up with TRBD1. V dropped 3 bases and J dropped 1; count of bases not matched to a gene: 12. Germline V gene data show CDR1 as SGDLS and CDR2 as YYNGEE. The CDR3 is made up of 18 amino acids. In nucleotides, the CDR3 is TGTGCCAGCAGCGCATACGGGACAGGGTCTTTGGGCACAGATACGCAGTATTTT. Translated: CASSAYGTGSLGTDTQYF.

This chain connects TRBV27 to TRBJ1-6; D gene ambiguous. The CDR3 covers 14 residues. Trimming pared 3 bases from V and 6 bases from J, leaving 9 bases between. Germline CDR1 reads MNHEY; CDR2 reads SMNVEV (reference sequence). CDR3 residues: CASSFRLINSPLHF. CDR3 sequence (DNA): TGTGCCAGCAGTTTTCGACTTATTAATTCACCCCTCCACTTT.

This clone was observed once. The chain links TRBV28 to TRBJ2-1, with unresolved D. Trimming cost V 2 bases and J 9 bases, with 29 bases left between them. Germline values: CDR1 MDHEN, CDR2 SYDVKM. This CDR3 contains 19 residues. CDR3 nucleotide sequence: TGTGCCAGCAGTTTACCCGAGCGCCGAACGTATCGACCCCCAGTTGAGCAGTTCTTC. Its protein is CASSLPERRTYRPPVEQFF.

The DNA for the CDR3 is TGTGCCAGCAGTTACACGCCCTTCCGAGAAGCGGACTACGAGCAGTACTTC. Amino acids: CASSYTPFREADYEQYF. The V gene is TRBV6-2 or TRBV6-3, the J gene TRBJ2-7, with a weak D call TRBD2 (5 bases). Germline V lookup: CDR1 MNHEY, CDR2 SVGEGT. Trimming shortened V by 2 bases and J by 3 bases, and 20 bases separated the two germline ends. CDR3 size: 17 residues.

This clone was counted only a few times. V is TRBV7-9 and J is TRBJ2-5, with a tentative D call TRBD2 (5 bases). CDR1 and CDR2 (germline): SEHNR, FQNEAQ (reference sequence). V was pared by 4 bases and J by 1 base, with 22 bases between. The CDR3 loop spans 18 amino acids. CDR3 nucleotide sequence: TGTGCCAGCAGCTCACCCCGGGATTTTTTCCGACTCCAAGAGACCCAGTACTTC. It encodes CASSSPRDFFRLQETQYF. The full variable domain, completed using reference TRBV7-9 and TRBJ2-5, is DTGVSQNPRHKITKRGQNVTFRCDPISEHNRLYWYRQTLGQGPEFLTYFQNEAQLEKSRLLSDRFSAERPKGSFSTLEIQRTEQGDSAMYLCASSSPRDFFRLQETQYFGPGTRLLVL.

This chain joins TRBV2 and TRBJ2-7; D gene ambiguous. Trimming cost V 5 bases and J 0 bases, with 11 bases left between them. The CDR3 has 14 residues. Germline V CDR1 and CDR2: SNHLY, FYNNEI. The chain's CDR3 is CASSPEEVSYEQYF. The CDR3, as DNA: TGTGCCAGCAGTCCCGAAGAAGTCTCCTACGAGCAGTACTTC.

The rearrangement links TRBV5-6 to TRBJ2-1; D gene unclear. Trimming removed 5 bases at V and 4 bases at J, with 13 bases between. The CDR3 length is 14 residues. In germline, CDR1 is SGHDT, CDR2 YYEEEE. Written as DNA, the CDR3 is TGTGCCAGCAGTCCATCTATGGGGTACAATGAGCAGTTCTTC. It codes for CASSPSMGYNEQFF.

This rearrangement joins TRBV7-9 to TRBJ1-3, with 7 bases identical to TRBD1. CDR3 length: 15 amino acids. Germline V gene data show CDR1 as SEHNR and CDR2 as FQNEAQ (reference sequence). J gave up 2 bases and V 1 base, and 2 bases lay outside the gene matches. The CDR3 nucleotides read TGTGCCAGCAGCTTAGGGGACAGAGCTGGAAACACCATATATTTT. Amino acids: CASSLGDRAGNTIYF.

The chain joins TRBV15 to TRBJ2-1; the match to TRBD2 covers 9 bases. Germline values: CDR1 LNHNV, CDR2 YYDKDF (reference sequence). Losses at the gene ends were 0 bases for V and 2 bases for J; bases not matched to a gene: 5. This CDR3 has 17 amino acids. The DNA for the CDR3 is TGTGCCACCAGCAGAGAGTTTAGCGGGAGCGCCTACAATGAGCAGTTCTTC. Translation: CATSREFSGSAYNEQFF.

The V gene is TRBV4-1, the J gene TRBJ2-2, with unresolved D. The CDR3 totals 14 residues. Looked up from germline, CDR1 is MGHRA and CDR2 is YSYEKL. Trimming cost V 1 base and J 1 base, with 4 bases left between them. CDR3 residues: CASSQAGNTGELFF. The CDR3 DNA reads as TGCGCCAGCAGCCAAGCCGGGAACACCGGGGAGCTGTTTTTT.